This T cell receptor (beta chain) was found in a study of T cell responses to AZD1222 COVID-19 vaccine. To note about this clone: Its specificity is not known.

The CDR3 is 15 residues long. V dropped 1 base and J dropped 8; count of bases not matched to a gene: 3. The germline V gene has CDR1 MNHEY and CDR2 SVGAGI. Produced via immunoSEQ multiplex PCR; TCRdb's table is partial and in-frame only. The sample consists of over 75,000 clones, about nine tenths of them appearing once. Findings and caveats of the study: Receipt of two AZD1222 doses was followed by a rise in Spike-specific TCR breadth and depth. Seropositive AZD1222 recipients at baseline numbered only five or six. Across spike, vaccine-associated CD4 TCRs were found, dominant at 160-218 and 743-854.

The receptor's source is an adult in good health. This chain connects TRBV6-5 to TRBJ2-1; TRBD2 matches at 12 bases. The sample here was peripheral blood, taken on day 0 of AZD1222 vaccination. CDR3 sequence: CASSYLLAGGYEQFF. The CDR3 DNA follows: TGTGCCAGCAGTTACTTACTAGCGGGAGGCTATGAGCAGTTCTTC.